This TCR beta chain stems from a study of synovial regulatory T cells in juvenile arthritis. Study-wide findings and caveats: Blood Treg cells that were inflammation-associated showed lower TCR diversity than other blood Treg cells.

Worth noting for this clone: Antigen: not known.

Repertoires were generated with immunoSEQ multiplex PCR, while TCRdb's copy carries only in-frame clones and drops some. The table for this sample gives roughly 10,000 clones. This CDR3 is built from 15 residues. The nucleotide record is missing. Per the germline V gene, CDR1 is LGHNA and CDR2 is YSLEER. The chain joins TRBV4-3 to TRBJ2-4; TCRdb calls TRBD1, which cannot be checked without DNA. This TCR came from a donor younger than 30 with juvenile idiopathic arthritis. Sequenced sample: Treg cells from blood. Subset defined: remaining (HLA-DR-negative) circulating blood Treg cells. The CDR3 sequence is CASSQDQVAKNIQYF.